Presented here are 21 T cell receptor beta chains from one specimen sequenced in a study of blood T cells in healthy people across ages. A sample-barcoded 5' primer and a J-beta primer mix were used in a second PCR of roughly 7 to 12 cycles. TCRdb re-called the 5' RACE reads through MiXCR, storing one row per CDR3 protein. The sample lists 1.5 million to 2 million distinct CDR3 sequences; approximately 28% were seen once. The specimen was blood. The origin of the receptors is a woman aged 25 to 39 in good health.

Only a few counts were recorded for this clonotype. This rearrangement joins TRBV3-1 to TRBJ2-3; 9 nucleotides align to TRBD2. Germline CDR1 is LGHDT and CDR2 is YNNKEL (reference sequence). This CDR3 has 13 residues. V was clipped by 5 bases and J by 7 bases; unmatched bases: 4. The CDR3 nucleotides are TGTGCCAGCAGCTCCCTAGCGGGAAATACGCAGTATTTT. Translated: CASSSLAGNTQYF.

This clonotype was observed at least ten times. Sequence at one end of the junction differs from germline and may be a read error. This chain links TRBV7-2 with TRBJ2-7; D gene unclear. Germline loops: CDR1 SGHTA, CDR2 FQGNSA. CDR3 length: 13 amino acids. CDR3 region: CASSLDRPYEQYF. CDR3 bases: TGCGCCAGCAGCTTGGATCGGCCCTACGAGCAGTACTTC.

This clonotype was counted many times. This rearrangement joins TRBV18 to TRBJ2-7; 9 nucleotides match TRBD2. Germline V CDR1 and CDR2: KGHSH, LQKENI. Losses at the gene ends were 3 bases for V and 0 bases for J; bases not matched to a gene: 18. The CDR3 sequence is 20 residues long. This CDR3 is CASSPTYSGSSSLPSYEQYF. CDR3 sequence (DNA): TGTGCCAGCTCACCCACGTATAGCGGGAGCTCCTCCTTACCCTCCTACGAGCAGTACTTC. Together with reference TRBV18 and TRBJ2-7, the CDR3 gives the full variable domain: NAGVMQNPRHLVRRRGQEARLRCSPMKGHSHVYWYRQLPEEGLKFMVYLQKENIIDESGMPKERFSAEFPKEGPSILRIQQVVRGDSAAYFCASSPTYSGSSSLPSYEQYFGPGTRLTVT.

This clonotype was seen more than once but under ten times. Since a much larger clone is just one base distant, this may be a read error. This chain links TRBV12-3 or TRBV12-4 with TRBJ1-2, with D unresolved. The CDR3 extends over 12 amino acids. CDR3 in amino acids: CTSSSSGYGYTF. CDR3 bases: TGTACCAGCAGTTCATCAGGCTATGGCTACACCTTC.

The V gene is TRBV10-3, the J gene TRBJ2-1; 7 bases agree with TRBD2. Trimming at V came to 11 bases and at J to 5 bases, leaving 12 bases not matched to a gene. The CDR3 sequence is 14 residues long. The V gene's germline CDR1 is ENHRY and CDR2 SYGVKD. The CDR3 protein is CAAATGGGDNEQFF. DNA for the CDR3: TGTGCCGCTGCAACTGGCGGGGGAGACAATGAGCAGTTCTTC.

This clonotype was counted many times. The rearrangement links TRBV12-3 or TRBV12-4 to TRBJ2-7; D tentatively fits TRBD1 or TRBD2 (5 bases each). Trimming cost V 1 base and J 5 bases, with 6 bases left between them. The CDR3 totals 12 residues. CDR3 sequence: CASSLGDHEQYF. The DNA of the CDR3 is TGTGCCAGCAGTTTAGGGGACCACGAGCAGTACTTC.

The rearrangement joins TRBV7-6 to TRBJ2-3; possibly TRBD1 or TRBD2 for D (6 bases each). CDR3 length: 16 amino acids. Trimming shortened V by 5 bases and J by 1 base, and 16 bases separated the two germline ends. CDR1 SGHVS and CDR2 FNYEAQ come from the germline V gene. The CDR3 DNA reads as TGTGCCAGCAGCACCGGGGGCGGTTCCCGCACAGATACGCAGTATTTT. This translates into CASSTGGGSRTDTQYF.

This clonotype has only one observation. The chain recombines TRBV28 with TRBJ2-3; 7 positions agree with TRBD1. V was clipped by 9 bases and J by 4 bases; unmatched bases: 16. The germline gives CDR1 MDHEN, CDR2 SYDVKM. The CDR3 consists of 16 residues. The CDR3 DNA is TGTGCCAGTTTCGAGGGGGCGGAGGTGGTACCAGATACGCAGTATTTT. It encodes CASFEGAEVVPDTQYF.

This clonotype has only a few counts. The J gene is TRBJ2-5, the V gene TRBV5-1, with 13 bases fitting TRBD2. With V trimmed by 2 bases and J by 2 bases, 3 bases remained unmatched. This CDR3 spans 16 amino acids. Per germline, CDR1 SGHRS and CDR2 YFSETQ. The CDR3 DNA is TGCGCCAGCAGCTTCGGGACTAGCGGGAAGCAAGAGACCCAGTACTTC. Translating it yields CASSFGTSGKQETQYF.

This clonotype turned up a few times. J is TRBJ1-4 and V is TRBV29-1, with 9 nucleotides matching TRBD1. The CDR3 loop spans 15 amino acids. Germline V gene sequence: CDR1 SQVTM, CDR2 ANQGSEA. With 6 bases clipped from V and 8 bases from J, the junction kept 13 bases outside the gene matches. CDR3 bases: TGCAGCGTCCGTTGGGGGACAGGGCTAGAGGAAAAACTGTTTTTT. Translation gives CSVRWGTGLEEKLFF. Full variable domain (remainder filled in from reference TRBV29-1 and TRBJ1-4): SAVISQKPSRDICQRGTSLTIQCQVDSQVTMMFWYRQQPGQSLTLIATANQGSEATYESGFVIDKFPISRPNLTFSTLTVSNMSPEDSSIYLCSVRWGTGLEEKLFFGSGTQLSVL.

Many counts were recorded for this clonotype. The gene calls are TRBV7-6 and TRBJ2-7, with TRBD2 as a possible D gene (5 bases). Trimming shortened V by 6 bases and J by 5 bases, and 20 bases separated the two germline ends. The germline CDR1 and CDR2 sequences are SGHVS and FNYEAQ. This CDR3 has 15 amino acids. The CDR3 coding sequence is TGTGCCAGCAGTCTAACTTTTACTAGATCCGACGAGCAGTACTTC. Residues: CASSLTFTRSDEQYF.

The chain is built from TRBV12-3 or TRBV12-4 and TRBJ1-2, with a possible D match to TRBD1 (5 bases). This CDR3 has 12 amino acids. Trimming took 3 bases from V and 7 from J, leaving 9 bases between them. In DNA form, the CDR3 reads TGTGCCAGCAGTTTCGGACAATCTGGCTACACCTTC. Translated: CASSFGQSGYTF.

This clonotype was recorded only once. One base away lies a much larger clone, so this may be a sequencing read error. This sequence joins TRBV20-1 and TRBJ2-1, with D perhaps TRBD2 (6 bases). Germline CDR1 is DFQATT and CDR2 is SNEGSKA (reference sequence). This CDR3 region has 11 residues. The CDR3 DNA sequence: TGCAGGGCTAGCGAGTTCAATGAGCAGTTCTTC. It yields the protein CRASEFNEQFF.

There are many counts of this clonotype. The chain recombines TRBV29-1 with TRBJ2-3; no firm D call. Between the trimmed V and J ends, which lost 7 bases and 7 bases, there was a span of 9 bases. The CDR3 is made up of 10 amino acids. The germline V gene encodes CDR1 SQVTM and CDR2 ANQGSEA. CDR3 region: CSGTRNTQYF. CDR3 coding DNA: TGCAGCGGGACCCGTAATACGCAGTATTTT.

The chain combines TRBV29-1 with TRBJ2-1; the match to TRBD2 covers 14 bases. Judging by the DNA end, TRBJ2-7 fits better; the J call may be wrong. From germline, CDR1 is SQVTM and CDR2 ANQGSEA. CDR3 size: 15 residues. DNA of the CDR3: TGCAGCGCCATGGGACTAGCGGGAGTAAAGAATGAGCAGTACTTC. Protein sequence: CSAMGLAGVKNEQYF.

V and J are TRBV7-9 and TRBJ2-3, with a weak D call TRBD2 (6 bases). The CDR3 is 16 amino acids. The germline gives CDR1 SEHNR, CDR2 FQNEAQ (reference sequence). V was shortened by 4 bases and J by 0 bases, with 14 bases between the two germline ends. CDR3 in amino acids: CASSSPGESSTDTQYF. The CDR3 bases are TGTGCCAGCAGCTCACCGGGGGAGTCTAGCACAGATACGCAGTATTTT.

The chain couples TRBV5-1 to TRBJ2-7; D may be TRBD1 (5 bases). Trimming left V 0 bases short and J 5 bases short, with 12 bases between. The germline gives CDR1 SGHRS, CDR2 YFSETQ. The CDR3 runs 14 residues. The CDR3 region has the DNA TGCGCCAGCAGCTTGGTTCCAGGGAACAACGAGCAGTACTTC. It translates to CASSLVPGNNEQYF.

V and J are TRBV2 and TRBJ2-3; 7 positions match TRBD2. The CDR3 spans 13 residues. Unmatched junction bases numbered 5, after V lost 6 bases and J lost 5 bases. Germline V gene sequence: CDR1 SNHLY, CDR2 FYNNEI. In DNA, the CDR3 is TGTGCCAGCAGGAAAGGACTAGGAGATACGCAGTATTTT. It is translated as CASRKGLGDTQYF.

The V gene is TRBV7-6, the J gene TRBJ2-5, with 8 positions matching TRBD2. Germline-derived CDR1 and CDR2 are SGHVS and FNYEAQ. After removal of 0 bases from V and 9 bases from J, the junction contained 9 bases not matched to a gene. CDR3 length: 15 amino acids. The CDR3 is CASSLAGSGMDPQYF. The CDR3 DNA is TGTGCCAGCAGCTTAGCGGGTAGCGGGATGGACCCCCAGTACTTC.

The V call is TRBV7-8, the J call TRBJ2-1, with 8 bases aligning to TRBD2. V lost 5 bases, J lost 7 bases, and 10 bases stayed unmatched. The CDR3 has 15 residues. Per germline, CDR1 SGHVS and CDR2 FQNEAQ. The CDR3 loop is CASSPGLAGWNEQFF. The CDR3, as DNA: TGTGCCAGCAGCCCCGGGCTAGCGGGCTGGAATGAGCAGTTCTTC.

Worth noting for this clonotype: A much larger clone differs by one base, so this may be a read error. V gene TRBV6-5 combines with J gene TRBJ2-1; D gene ambiguous. The CDR3 contains 12 residues. V lost 4 bases, J lost 12 bases, and 13 bases lay in between. Germline V lookup: CDR1 MNHEY, CDR2 SVGAGI. Written as DNA, the CDR3 is TGTGCCAGCAGTTCAAAAATCGATGTGCAGTTCTTC. Protein sequence: CASSSKIDVQFF.